Listed below are T cell receptor beta chains from one sample, sequenced in a study of CD8+ T cells in alopecia areata. Generated by immunoSEQ multiplex PCR, the TCRdb table keeps only in-frame clones and is missing some. The sample includes around 99,000 clones, roughly 89% of them seen just once. Sequencing used CD8+ T cells sorted from blood, obtained at week 24, from a patient treated with tofacitinib. These receptor sequences come from a human donor with alopecia areata. Each CDR3 is given with its conserved first and last residue. The order of the fields is D gene, clone size, J gene, V gene, CDR3 protein, CDR3 DNA. D genes are given only for firm matches. Clone size is not always given. Where it is, it says once, few, many or a class for expanded clones.

D: -; size: -; J: TRBJ2-1; V: TRBV4-1; CDR3: CASSRGVYEQFF; DNA: TGCGCCAGCAGCCGGGGGGTTTATGAGCAGTTCTTC
D: -; size: -; J: TRBJ1-5; V: TRBV4-1; CDR3: CASSQVGNQPQHF; DNA: TGCGCCAGCAGCCAAGTCGGCAATCAGCCCCAGCATTTT
D: -; size: -; J: TRBJ1-2; V: TRBV4-3; CDR3: CASSQLPGSIGYTF; DNA: TGCGCCAGCAGCCAACTACCAGGGAGCATTGGCTACACCTTC
D: TRBD1; size: -; J: TRBJ2-1; V: TRBV4-3; CDR3: CASSQDPHWTGLYNEQFF; DNA: TGCGCCAGCAGCCAAGATCCTCATTGGACAGGGCTCTACAATGAGCAGTTCTTC
D: -; size: -; J: TRBJ2-1; V: TRBV23-1; CDR3: CASPRAAEQFF; DNA: TGCGCCAGCCCAAGGGCCGCCGAGCAGTTCTTC
D: -; size: -; J: TRBJ1-4; V: TRBV5-1; CDR3: CASSLSGMGEKLFF; DNA: TGCGCCAGCAGCTTGTCAGGGATGGGGGAAAAACTGTTTTTT
D: TRBD1; size: -; J: TRBJ1-1; V: TRBV19; CDR3: CASTPGGASTEAFF; DNA: TGTGCCAGTACCCCAGGGGGGGCGAGCACTGAAGCTTTCTTT
D: -; size: -; J: TRBJ1-2; V: TRBV5-6; CDR3: CASSLLTGWNGYTF; DNA: TGTGCCAGCAGCTTGTTGACAGGATGGAATGGCTACACCTTC
D: TRBD2; size: -; J: TRBJ2-7; V: TRBV4-1; CDR3: CASSRSFSGGDISYEQYF; DNA: TGCGCCAGCAGCCGGAGCTTTAGCGGGGGAGACATCTCCTACGAGCAGTACTTC
D: TRBD1; size: -; J: TRBJ2-7; V: TRBV13; CDR3: CASSVTGALTHEQYF; DNA: TGTGCCAGCAGCGTCACAGGGGCCCTCACGCACGAGCAGTACTTC
D: -; size: -; J: TRBJ1-2; V: TRBV25-1; CDR3: CASSGPGKLYGYTF; DNA: TGTGCCAGCAGTGGCCCAGGGAAACTCTATGGCTACACCTTC
D: TRBD1; size: -; J: TRBJ2-5; V: TRBV7-8; CDR3: CASSFPDRGGETQYF; DNA: TGTGCCAGCAGCTTCCCGGACAGGGGAGGCGAGACCCAGTACTTC
D: -; size: -; J: TRBJ1-1; V: TRBV5-1; CDR3: CASSLVTGGTEAFF; DNA: TGCGCCAGCAGCTTGGTGACGGGGGGGACTGAAGCTTTCTTT
D: TRBD1; size: few; J: TRBJ2-2; V: TRBV5-6; CDR3: CASSSYRGTGELFF; DNA: TGTGCCAGCAGTTCATACAGGGGGACCGGGGAGCTGTTTTTT
D: -; size: few; J: TRBJ2-7; V: TRBV6-1; CDR3: CASSDSGQISYEQYF; DNA: TGTGCCAGCAGTGATAGTGGACAGATCTCCTACGAGCAGTACTTC